These 20 T cell receptor beta chains were all obtained from the same sample, sequenced in a study of T cells in Graves' hyperthyroidism and ophthalmopathy. There were TCR beta CDR3 regions amplified from RNA transcripts. The HTBI primer set was used in a first-round RT-PCR of the TCR CDR3. TCRdb reprocessed the multiplex PCR reads via MiXCR and lists one record per CDR3 protein. The sample lists about 360,000 distinct CDR3 sequences; approximately 12% were seen once. The sample taken for sequencing was blood. These receptor sequences come from a young man with Graves' hyperthyroidism that later progressed to Graves' ophthalmopathy.

This clonotype was seen ten or more times. The chain combines TRBV12-3 or TRBV12-4 with TRBJ2-2; D remains ambiguous. This CDR3 spans 17 amino acids. V was trimmed by 5 bases and J by 7 bases, leaving 23 bases between them. The CDR3 reads CASSLWGVRQWHGELFF. The CDR3 region has the DNA TGTGCCAGCAGTCTATGGGGTGTAAGGCAATGGCACGGGGAGCTGTTTTTT.

This clonotype has only a few counts. This sequence may be a read error, since a much larger clone differs from it by one base. The rearrangement uses TRBV6-1 and TRBJ1-2; 9 bases align to TRBD1. Trimming removed 6 bases from V and 4 bases from J; junction bases left unmatched: 3. CDR3 length: 13 amino acids. The germline V gene encodes CDR1 MNHNS and CDR2 SASEGT. The CDR3 region has the DNA TGTGCCAGCAGAAGGGACAGGGCCTATGGCTACACCTTC. Translating gives CASRRDRAYGYTF.

This clonotype was counted many times. The chain carries TRBV7-9 and TRBJ2-5; the D is unclear. Germline CDR1 reads SEHNR; CDR2 reads FQNEAQ (reference sequence). The CDR3 sequence is 15 residues long. Trimming cost V 1 base and J 1 base, with 10 bases left between them. The CDR3 sequence is CASSLETVIQETQYF. DNA for the CDR3: TGTGCCAGCAGCTTAGAAACAGTTATCCAAGAGACCCAGTACTTC.

In this sample, this clonotype turned up many times. This chain uses TRBV20-1 with TRBJ2-1; unclear D gene. This CDR3 has 14 amino acids. Per germline, CDR1 DFQATT and CDR2 SNEGSKA (reference sequence). V was clipped by 7 bases and J by 2 bases, with 15 bases between them. Here the CDR3 reads CSGLTLGTYNEQFF. The CDR3, as DNA: TGCAGTGGTTTGACCCTTGGCACCTACAATGAGCAGTTCTTC.

This clonotype was found many times. The chain uses TRBV9 and TRBJ2-5, with a weak D call TRBD2 (5 bases). The CDR3 totals 14 residues. Germline CDR1 reads SGDLS; CDR2 reads YYNGEE. V was shortened by 0 bases and J by 4 bases, with 10 bases between the two germline ends. The chain's CDR3 is CASSVDGVGETQYF. The CDR3 coding sequence is TGTGCCAGCAGCGTAGACGGGGTCGGAGAGACCCAGTACTTC.

This clonotype was detected only once. The CDR3 sequence is CSAKGVGLDQPQHF. The CDR3 coding sequence is TGCAGTGCCAAAGGGGTTGGGTTGGATCAGCCCCAGCATTTT. The J gene is TRBJ1-5, the V gene TRBV20-1; a weak D match, TRBD1 (5 bases). The CDR3 has 14 amino acids. V was shortened by 6 bases and J by 5 bases, with 17 bases between the two germline ends. CDR1 and CDR2 (germline): DFQATT, SNEGSKA (reference sequence).

The chain has TRBV3-1 and TRBJ1-4; no clear D. Germline CDR1 LGHDT, CDR2 YNNKEL (reference sequence). The CDR3 runs to 16 residues. Trimming removed 1 base from V and 0 bases from J, with 9 bases in between. CDR3 amino acids: CASSQVPVATNEKLFF. CDR3 in DNA: TGTGCCAGCAGCCAAGTCCCCGTTGCAACTAATGAAAAACTGTTTTTT.

In its sample, this clonotype was seen a few times. This rearrangement joins TRBV6-1 to TRBJ1-5, with TRBD1 matching 8 bases. Losses at the gene ends were 4 bases for V and 6 bases for J; bases not matched to a gene: 2. This CDR3 has 13 amino acids. CDR1 MNHNS and CDR2 SASEGT come from the germline V gene. Here the CDR3 DNA reads TGTGCCAGCAGTGCGGACAGGGCTCAGCCCCAGCATTTT. This gives the protein CASSADRAQPQHF.

The chain couples TRBV18 to TRBJ1-3; 8 positions match TRBD1. The CDR3 runs to 17 residues. J was trimmed by 0 bases and V by 2 bases; bases with no gene match: 6. Germline CDR1 and CDR2: KGHSH and LQKENI. The CDR3 reads CASSPKGQVGSGNTIYF. Written as DNA, the CDR3 is TGTGCCAGCTCACCAAAGGGACAGGTCGGCTCTGGAAACACCATATATTTT.

This clonotype showed up many times. The gene calls are TRBV7-9 and TRBJ2-4; maybe TRBD2 (7 bases). Germline V gene sequence: CDR1 SEHNR, CDR2 FQNEAQ (reference sequence). V shed 5 bases and J shed 1 base, with 21 bases lying between them. The CDR3 length is 18 residues. The CDR3 nucleotides read TGTGCCAGCAGCCACCGGGGGGCCGGGTTCACGGCCAAAAACATTCAGTACTTC. Protein: CASSHRGAGFTAKNIQYF.

At least ten counts were recorded for this clonotype. The chain couples TRBV5-1 to TRBJ1-1; TRBD1 might be the D (5 bases). The germline CDR1 and CDR2 sequences are SGHRS and YFSETQ. The CDR3 is made up of 13 amino acids. V was pared by 5 bases and J by 1 base, with 9 bases between. DNA of the CDR3: TGCGCCAGCAGATACGACAGGAACACTGAAGCTTTCTTT. This codes for CASRYDRNTEAFF. Full variable domain (remainder filled in from reference TRBV5-1 and TRBJ1-1): KAGVTQTPRYLIKTRGQQVTLSCSPISGHRSVSWYQQTPGQGLQFLFEYFSETQRNKGNFPGRFSGRQFSNSRSEMNVSTLELGDSALYLCASRYDRNTEAFFGQGTRLTVV.

This clonotype was detected many times. An end of the junction does not agree with germline; a read error may underlie this. The rearrangement joins TRBV7-9 to TRBJ1-2, with D perhaps TRBD1 (5 bases). Germline V gives CDR1 SEHNR, CDR2 FQNEAQ (reference sequence). This CDR3 has 13 residues. CDR3: CASSLAGGYGYTF. Here the CDR3 DNA reads TGTGCCAGCAGTTTAGCGGGGGGCTATGGCTACACCTTC.

This clonotype was counted many times. The chain couples TRBV12-3 or TRBV12-4 to TRBJ1-4; D is unresolved. Trimming shortened V by 5 bases and J by 5 bases, and 12 bases separated the two germline ends. There are 14 residues in the CDR3. DNA of the CDR3: TGTGCCAGCAGTCCCCGGTTTGGAAATGAAAAACTGTTTTTT. It is translated as CASSPRFGNEKLFF.

This clonotype was counted many times. V gene TRBV18 combines with J gene TRBJ2-5; D remains ambiguous. Looked up from germline, CDR1 is KGHSH and CDR2 is LQKENI. This CDR3 comprises 13 residues. V was clipped by 2 bases and J by 4 bases, with 8 bases between them. The CDR3 DNA sequence: TGTGCCAGCTCACCATCACTGGGAGAGACCCAGTACTTC. Its protein is CASSPSLGETQYF.

This clonotype was detected ten times or more. CDR3 loop: CASRRSGGSNYGYTF. As DNA, the CDR3 is TGTGCCAGTAGGAGATCCGGGGGGTCCAACTATGGCTACACCTTC. The V and J genes are TRBV19 and TRBJ1-2, with D possibly TRBD1 on 5 matching bases. Trimming took 6 bases from V and 2 from J, leaving 16 bases between them. The CDR3 has 15 residues. Germline values: CDR1 LNHDA, CDR2 SQIVND (reference sequence).

A remark on this clonotype: A much more abundant neighbour one base away suggests this may be a read error. This chain links TRBV20-1 with TRBJ1-5, with D hard to call. Germline-derived CDR1 and CDR2 are DFQATT and SNEGSKA (reference sequence). The V end was cut by 7 bases, the J end by 9 bases, with 16 bases between. The CDR3 sequence is 12 residues long. The CDR3 loop reads CSVDRTSLPQHF. CDR3 DNA: TGCAGTGTCGACCGGACGTCCCTGCCCCAGCATTTT.

This clonotype was seen repeatedly, ten times or more. V usage is TRBV28 and J usage is TRBJ1-1; D might be TRBD1 (6 bases). The germline V gene encodes CDR1 MDHEN and CDR2 SYDVKM. The V end lost 6 bases, the J end lost 1 base, and 12 bases lay between the germline ends. The CDR3 runs to 14 residues. Here the CDR3 reads CASSSGTKNTEAFF. CDR3 nucleotides: TGTGCCAGCAGCTCCGGGACAAAGAACACTGAAGCTTTCTTT. The full variable domain, with the rest looked up from reference TRBV28 and TRBJ1-1, is DVKVTQSSRYLVKRTGEKVFLECVQDMDHENMFWYRQDPGLGLRLIYFSYDVKMKEKGDIPEGYSVSREKKERFSLILESASTNQTSMYLCASSSGTKNTEAFFGQGTRLTVV.

The chain employs TRBV7-9 and TRBJ1-4; the D is unclear. V was cut by 5 bases and J by 5 bases, with 9 bases left in between. In germline, CDR1 is SEHNR, CDR2 FQNEAQ (reference sequence). This CDR3 region has 13 residues. CDR3 in DNA: TGTGCCAGCAGCCGGAGCCCGAATGAAAAACTGTTTTTT. Protein product: CASSRSPNEKLFF. The whole variable domain, remainder taken from reference TRBV7-9 and TRBJ1-4, is DTGVSQNPRHKITKRGQNVTFRCDPISEHNRLYWYRQTLGQGPEFLTYFQNEAQLEKSRLLSDRFSAERPKGSFSTLEIQRTEQGDSAMYLCASSRSPNEKLFFGSGTQLSVL.

The table lists this clonotype with many counts. The chain employs TRBV12-5 and TRBJ1-5, with 11 bases lining up with TRBD1. The V segment lost 8 bases and the J segment 5 bases; nucleotides outside the gene matches: 5. Looked up from germline, CDR1 is LGHNT and CDR2 is FRNRAP. CDR3 length equals 14 residues. CDR3 in amino acids: CASSGTGGYQPQHF. The CDR3 DNA is TGTGCTAGTTCAGGGACAGGGGGTTATCAGCCCCAGCATTTT.

This clonotype has a count of ten or more. The CDR3: CATSRIQGAHEQYF. For the CDR3, the DNA is TGTGCCACCAGCAGGATACAGGGGGCCCACGAGCAGTACTTC. The V gene is TRBV15, the J gene TRBJ2-7; 9 bases are shared with TRBD1. Germline loops: CDR1 LNHNV, CDR2 YYDKDF (reference sequence). The junction had 5 bases not matched to a gene; V was cut back by 3 bases and J by 5 bases. CDR3 size: 14 residues.